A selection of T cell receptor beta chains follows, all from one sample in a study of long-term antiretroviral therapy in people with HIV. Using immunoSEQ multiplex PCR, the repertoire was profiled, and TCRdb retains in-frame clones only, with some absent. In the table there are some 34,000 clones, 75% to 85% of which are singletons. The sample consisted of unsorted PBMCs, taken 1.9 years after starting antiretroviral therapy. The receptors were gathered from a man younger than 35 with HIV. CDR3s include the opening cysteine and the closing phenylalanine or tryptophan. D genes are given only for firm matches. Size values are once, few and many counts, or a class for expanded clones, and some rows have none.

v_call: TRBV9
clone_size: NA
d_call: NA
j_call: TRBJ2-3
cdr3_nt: TGTGCCAGCAGCGTAAGGGGGGCAATAGGGGATACGCAGTATTTT
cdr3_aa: CASSVRGAIGDTQYF

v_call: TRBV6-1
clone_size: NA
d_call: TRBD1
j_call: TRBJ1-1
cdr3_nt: TGTGCCAGCAATAGACAGGGGAGAGGCACTGAAGCTTTCTTT
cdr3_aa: CASNRQGRGTEAFF

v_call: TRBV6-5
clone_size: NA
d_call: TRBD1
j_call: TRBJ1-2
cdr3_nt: TGTGCCAGCAGTTACGACGGACAGGGATATAACTATGGCTACACCTTC
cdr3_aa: CASSYDGQGYNYGYTF

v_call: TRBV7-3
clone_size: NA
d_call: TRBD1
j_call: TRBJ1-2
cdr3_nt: TGTGCCAGCAGCTTAACGGGGCCAGGGGGTGGAGGCTACACCTTC
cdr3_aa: CASSLTGPGGGGYTF

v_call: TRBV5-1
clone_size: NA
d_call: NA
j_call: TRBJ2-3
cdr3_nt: TGCGCCAGCAAGCAACAAACAGAGATTAGCACAGATACGCAGTATTTT
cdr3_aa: CASKQQTEISTDTQYF

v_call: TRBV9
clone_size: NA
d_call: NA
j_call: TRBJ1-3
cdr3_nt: TGTGCCAGCAGCCTACGCTGGGAGGCTGGAAACACCATATATTTT
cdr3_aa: CASSLRWEAGNTIYF

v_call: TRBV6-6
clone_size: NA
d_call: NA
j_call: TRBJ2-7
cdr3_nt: TGTGCCAGCAGGGAAGGGTTGCCCTACGAGCAGTACTTC
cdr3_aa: CASREGLPYEQYF

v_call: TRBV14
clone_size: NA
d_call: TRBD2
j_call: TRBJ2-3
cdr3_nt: TGTGCCAGCAGCCAGCTAGCGGATCTTAGCACAGATACGCAGTATTTT
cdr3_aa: CASSQLADLSTDTQYF

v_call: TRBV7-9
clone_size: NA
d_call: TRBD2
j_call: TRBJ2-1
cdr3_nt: TGTGCCAGCAGCCCCGGACTAGCGGGGGGCTACTCCTACAATGAGCAGTTCTTC
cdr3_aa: CASSPGLAGGYSYNEQFF

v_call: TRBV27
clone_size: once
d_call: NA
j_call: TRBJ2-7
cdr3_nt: TGTGCCAGCAGGACATCCCGGCTCACCCGGGACTACGAGCAGTACTTC
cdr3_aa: CASRTSRLTRDYEQYF

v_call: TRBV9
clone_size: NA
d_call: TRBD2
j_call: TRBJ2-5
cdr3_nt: TGTGCCAGCAGCGTAGGGGGACTAGCGGGGGCCCAAGAGACCCAGTACTTC
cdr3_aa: CASSVGGLAGAQETQYF

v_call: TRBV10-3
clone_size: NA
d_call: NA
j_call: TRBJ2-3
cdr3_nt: TGTGCCATCAGTGAGCAGGGGGGAAGCACAGATACGCAGTATTTT
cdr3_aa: CAISEQGGSTDTQYF

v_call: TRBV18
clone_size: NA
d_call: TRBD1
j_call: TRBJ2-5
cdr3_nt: TGTGCCAGCTCACCACCGATCTACGGGACAGGGGCTGCTCAAGAGACCCAGTACTTC
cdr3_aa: CASSPPIYGTGAAQETQYF

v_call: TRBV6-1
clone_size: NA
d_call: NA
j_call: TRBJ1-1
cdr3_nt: TGTGCCAGCAGTGTTTCGGGCGGGTGGAAGACTGAAGCTTTCTTT
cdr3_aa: CASSVSGGWKTEAFF

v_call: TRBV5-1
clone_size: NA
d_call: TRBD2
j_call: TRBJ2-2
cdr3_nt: TGCGCCAGCAGCTTGGAGGGGTGGGGACTAGCAGCCACCGGGGAGCTGTTTTTT
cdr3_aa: CASSLEGWGLAATGELFF

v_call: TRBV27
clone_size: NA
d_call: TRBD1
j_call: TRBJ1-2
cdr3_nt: TGTGCCAGCAGTTCCACCTGGACAGGGAACTATGGCTACACCTTC
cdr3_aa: CASSSTWTGNYGYTF

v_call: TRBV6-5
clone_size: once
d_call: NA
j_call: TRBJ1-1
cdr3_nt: TGTGCCAGCAGTTACGGGGCAGGGTTGAACACTGAAGCTTTCTTT
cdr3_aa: CASSYGAGLNTEAFF

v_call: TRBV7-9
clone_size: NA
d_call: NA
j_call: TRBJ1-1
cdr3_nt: TGTGCCAGCAGCTCCATCGTTTCGACAGCGAACACTGAAGCTTTCTTT
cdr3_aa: CASSSIVSTANTEAFF

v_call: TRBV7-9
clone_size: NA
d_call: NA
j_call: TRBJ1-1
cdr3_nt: TGTGCCAGCAGCTTAGTCGGGGGGGACCTGAACACTGAAGCTTTCTTT
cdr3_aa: CASSLVGGDLNTEAFF

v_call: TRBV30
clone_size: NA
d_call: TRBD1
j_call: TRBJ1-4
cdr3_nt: TGTGCCTTCGAGGCCGGGACAGGGAATGAAAAACTGTTTTTT
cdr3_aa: CAFEAGTGNEKLFF

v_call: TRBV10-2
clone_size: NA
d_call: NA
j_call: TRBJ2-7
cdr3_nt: TGCGCCAGCAGTGCAGGTCCCCGACTATACGAGCAGTACTTC
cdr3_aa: CASSAGPRLYEQYF

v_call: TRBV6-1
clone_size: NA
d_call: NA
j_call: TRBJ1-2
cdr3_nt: TGTGCCAGCACTAAAGGGGGGTCCAACTATGGCTACACCTTC
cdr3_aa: CASTKGGSNYGYTF

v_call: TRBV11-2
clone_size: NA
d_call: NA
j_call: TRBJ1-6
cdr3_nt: TGTGCCAGCAGCTTAAGCGCGGCAGCGAATTCACCCCTCCACTTT
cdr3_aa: CASSLSAAANSPLHF

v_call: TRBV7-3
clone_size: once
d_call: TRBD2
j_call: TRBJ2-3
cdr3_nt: TGTGCCAGCAGCTCCCAGACAAGCGGGGCCACAGATACGCAGTATTTT
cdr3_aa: CASSSQTSGATDTQYF

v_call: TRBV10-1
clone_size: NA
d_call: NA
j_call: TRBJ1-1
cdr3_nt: TGCGCCAGCAGTGACGGGCCCTCAACTGAAGCTTTCTTT
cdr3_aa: CASSDGPSTEAFF

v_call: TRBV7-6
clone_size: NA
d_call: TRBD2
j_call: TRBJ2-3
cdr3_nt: TGTGCCAGCAGCTTAGCGGGGGGGTTGCCAGATACGCAGTATTTT
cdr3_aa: CASSLAGGLPDTQYF

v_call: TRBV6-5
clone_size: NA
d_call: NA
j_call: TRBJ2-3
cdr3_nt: TGTGCCAGCAGTGCGGACAGATCAGATACGCAGTATTTT
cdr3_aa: CASSADRSDTQYF

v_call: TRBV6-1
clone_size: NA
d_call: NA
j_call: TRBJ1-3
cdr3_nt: TGTGCCAGCAGTGTAGTTGACTCTGGAAACACCATATATTTT
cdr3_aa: CASSVVDSGNTIYF

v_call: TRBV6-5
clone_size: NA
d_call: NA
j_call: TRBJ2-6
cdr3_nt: TGTGCCAGCCACAGAGGGGGGGCCAACGTCCTGACTTTC
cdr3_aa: CASHRGGANVLTF

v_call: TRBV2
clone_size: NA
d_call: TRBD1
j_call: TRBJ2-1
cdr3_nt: TGTGCCTGCCTGACAGGGCCGGGGAATGAGCAGTTCTTC
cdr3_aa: CACLTGPGNEQFF

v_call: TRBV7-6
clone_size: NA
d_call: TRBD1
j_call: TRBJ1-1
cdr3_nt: TGTGCCAGCAGCTTAAGTTCAAGAAGTCGGGACAGATTGAACACTGAAGCTTTCTTT
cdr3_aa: CASSLSSRSRDRLNTEAFF

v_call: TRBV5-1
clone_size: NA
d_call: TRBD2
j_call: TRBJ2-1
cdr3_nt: TGCGCCAGCAGCTTGAATCCCCCCGGGGGGGCCTCCTACAATGAGCAGTTCTTC
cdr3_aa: CASSLNPPGGASYNEQFF